Here is one TCR beta chain with its context. What it binds is unknown. Trimming removed 5 bases from V and 1 base from J, with 9 bases in between. The CDR3 extends over 14 amino acids. The V gene's germline CDR1 is MDHEN and CDR2 SYDVKM. Produced via immunoSEQ multiplex PCR; TCRdb's table is partial and in-frame only. The sample yields more than 80,000 clones, about 94% seen once. The sample belongs to a study of T cell responses to AZD1222 COVID-19 vaccine. General observations from the study: There were vaccine-associated CD4 TCRs across spike, dominant at 160-218 and 743-854. Repertoires were sampled only after the peak T cell response.

This receptor was taken from an adult who received the AZD1222 COVID-19 vaccine. V usage is TRBV28 and J usage is TRBJ1-5; a weak D match, TRBD1 (5 bases). The source was peripheral blood, collected 28 days after the second AZD1222 dose. CDR3 in amino acids: CASSAQGSNQPQHF. The CDR3 DNA is TGTGCCAGCAGTGCCCAGGGCAGCAATCAGCCCCAGCATTTT.